The rows below give T cell receptor beta chains drawn from one sample of a study of radiation and T cells in renal cell carcinoma. Some clones are missing from TCRdb's copy, which holds only in-frame ones; the method was immunoSEQ multiplex PCR. The repertoire holds 140,000 or so clones, with 65% to 90% as singletons. Sample: blood, taken from a patient whose treatment included radiotherapy and nephrectomy. All receptors come from a woman in her 50s with renal cell carcinoma. Both conserved end residues are part of each CDR3. The D gene is left open where the match is weak. Clone size is shown for a subset of rows, as once, few, many or a class of expanded clone.

clone_size j_call v_call d_call cdr3_nt cdr3_aa
once TRBJ2-5 TRBV9 - TGTGCCAGCAGCGAAACTCAGGGGATACCCTTTGAGACCCAGTACTTC CASSETQGIPFETQYF
- TRBJ2-2 TRBV5-6 - TGTGCCAGCAGCACCTCGAGGGGAAACACCGGGGAGCTGTTTTTT CASSTSRGNTGELFF
- TRBJ2-3 TRBV11-1 - TGTGCCAGCAGCTCAACAGGGATCACAGATACGCAGTATTTT CASSSTGITDTQYF
- TRBJ1-2 TRBV2 - TGTGCCAGCAGTGACAGGGCCTATGGCTACACCTTC CASSDRAYGYTF
- TRBJ2-3 TRBV5-1 TRBD2 TGCGCCAGCAGCTTGGGTGGACTAGCGGGAGGTACAGATACGCAGTATTTT CASSLGGLAGGTDTQYF
- TRBJ1-2 TRBV28 - TGTGCCAGCAGGCTCACGGGGCTGGGGGGCTACACCTTC CASRLTGLGGYTF
once TRBJ2-7 TRBV7-9 - TGTGCCAGCAGCTGGGGGGCGTCCTCCTACGAGCAGTACTTC CASSWGASSYEQYF
few TRBJ2-7 TRBV14 - TGTGCCAGCAGCCCTGGGATACGAGCGAGGTACGAGCAGTACTTC CASSPGIRARYEQYF
- TRBJ1-6 TRBV6-1 - TGTGCCAGCAGGCCGCCCCAGGGCCTTAATTCACCCCTCCACTTT CASRPPQGLNSPLHF
once TRBJ2-7 TRBV4-1 - TGCGCCAGCAGCCCGACTCAAGGCGGGAAGTCCTACGAGCAGTACTTC CASSPTQGGKSYEQYF
- TRBJ1-5 TRBV28 TRBD1 TGTGCCAGCGGAACCGGGACAGGACAAAATCAGCCCCAGCATTTT CASGTGTGQNQPQHF
- TRBJ2-2 TRBV4-2 - TGTGCCAGCAGCCAAGCCCACCTTACCGGGGAGCTGTTTTTT CASSQAHLTGELFF
- TRBJ2-5 TRBV11-2 TRBD1 TGTGCCAGCAGCGTAGAGGGGGCCGGGGAGACCCAGTACTTC CASSVEGAGETQYF
- TRBJ2-1 TRBV27 TRBD2 TGTGCCAGCAGTGCACTAGCGGGGGGCCGGAGTGAGCAGTTCTTC CASSALAGGRSEQFF
few TRBJ1-1 TRBV18 - TGTGCCAGCTCACTGGGTCCGAACACTGAAGCTTTCTTT CASSLGPNTEAFF
- TRBJ2-6 TRBV27 - TGTGCCAGCAGTCCTCTCGATTCTGGGGCCAACGTCCTGACTTTC CASSPLDSGANVLTF
- TRBJ1-6 TRBV5-4 TRBD1 TGTGCCAGCAGCTTGGGGGCAGGGGGCAATTCACCCCTCCACTTT CASSLGAGGNSPLHF
- TRBJ2-2 TRBV4-2 - TGTGCCAGCAGCCCCTCCGGTCCTGCCTTCGAGGGCGGGGAGCTGTTTTTT CASSPSGPAFEGGELFF
- TRBJ1-2 TRBV2 - TGTGCCAGCACGAAAGAGGGATTTCCGGGCTATGGCTACACCTTC CASTKEGFPGYGYTF
- TRBJ1-2 TRBV6-5 - TGTGCCAGCATGATGGGGTTGGGTTTCGGCTACACCTTC CASMMGLGFGYTF
few TRBJ1-1 TRBV11-3 - TGTGCCAGCAGCCCTGGACTGAACACTGAAGCTTTCTTT CASSPGLNTEAFF
- TRBJ2-3 TRBV5-4 TRBD2 TGTGCCAGCAGCTTGTACGGGGGGGCGGTAGATACGCAGTATTTT CASSLYGGAVDTQYF
- TRBJ1-4 TRBV6-5 - TGTGCCAGCAGTTACGGTCCCCTGGGAAAACTGTTTTTT CASSYGPLGKLFF
- TRBJ1-2 TRBV28 - TGTGCCAGCAGTTCTGGGGGTACTAACTATGGCTACACCTTC CASSSGGTNYGYTF
- TRBJ2-1 TRBV19 TRBD1 TGTGCCAGTAGTAAAGGACAGGGGAAGCAGTTCTTC CASSKGQGKQFF
few TRBJ1-1 TRBV10-3 - TGTGCCATCGCGGTTGGGGACACGAACACTGAAGCTTTCTTT CAIAVGDTNTEAFF
- TRBJ1-2 TRBV5-4 TRBD1 TGTGCCAGCAGCCGAGACGGGACAGGGCCGTATGGCTACACCTTC CASSRDGTGPYGYTF
- TRBJ1-1 TRBV27 TRBD1 TGTGCCAGCACTCCCTTGGGGACAGGGGGCCACACTGAAGCTTTCTTT CASTPLGTGGHTEAFF
- TRBJ2-3 TRBV28 TRBD2 TGTGCCAGCAGTTCGATCGCCAGTACTAGCGGGGGTACAGATACGCAGTATTTT CASSSIASTSGGTDTQYF
- TRBJ1-2 TRBV10-2 TRBD1 TGCGCCAGCTTCAACAGGGGGCTGGGCTATGGCTACACCTTC CASFNRGLGYGYTF
- TRBJ2-7 TRBV5-1 - TGCGCCAGCCGACCACAGGGATCCCGGATCCACGAGCAGTACTTC CASRPQGSRIHEQYF
- TRBJ2-3 TRBV4-3 TRBD1 TGCGCCAGCAGCCAAGAGGGACAGGGCTACGCGGGAGATACGCAGTATTTT CASSQEGQGYAGDTQYF
- TRBJ2-3 TRBV19 - TGTGCCAGTAACCCGGGCGGAGGGCAGCATACGCAGTATTTT CASNPGGGQHTQYF
once TRBJ2-2 TRBV29-1 TRBD1 TGCAGCGTAAACGTTAAGGACAGGACGAACACCGGGGAGCTGTTTTTT CSVNVKDRTNTGELFF
- TRBJ2-7 TRBV14 - TGTGCCAGCAGCCAACTAGGGGTCTACGAGCAGTACTTC CASSQLGVYEQYF
- TRBJ2-7 TRBV6-5 TRBD1 TGTGCCAGCAGGACCGGGACAGGGATCGTCGAGCAGTACTTC CASRTGTGIVEQYF
- TRBJ1-4 TRBV5-4 - TGTGCCAGCAGCCCGGGATCCGCTTTAGGGCTCCTGTTTTTT CASSPGSALGLLFF
few TRBJ1-1 TRBV25-1 - TGTGCCAGCAGCCGGGAGGGGAACACTGAAGCTTTCTTT CASSREGNTEAFF
once TRBJ1-2 TRBV28 - TGTGCCAGCAGTTCCCCCGGGATCAACTATGGCTACACCTTC CASSSPGINYGYTF
- TRBJ2-7 TRBV5-1 - TGCGCCAGCAGCTTGGCCGCAGTCTACTACGAGCAGTACTTC CASSLAAVYYEQYF
- TRBJ2-7 TRBV9 - TGTGCCAGCAGCTCCAGGAGACAAAGGTACTTC CASSSRRQRYF
- TRBJ1-2 TRBV6-5 TRBD1 TGTGCCAGCAGGGCCGGGACAGGGGTATATGGCTACACCTTC CASRAGTGVYGYTF